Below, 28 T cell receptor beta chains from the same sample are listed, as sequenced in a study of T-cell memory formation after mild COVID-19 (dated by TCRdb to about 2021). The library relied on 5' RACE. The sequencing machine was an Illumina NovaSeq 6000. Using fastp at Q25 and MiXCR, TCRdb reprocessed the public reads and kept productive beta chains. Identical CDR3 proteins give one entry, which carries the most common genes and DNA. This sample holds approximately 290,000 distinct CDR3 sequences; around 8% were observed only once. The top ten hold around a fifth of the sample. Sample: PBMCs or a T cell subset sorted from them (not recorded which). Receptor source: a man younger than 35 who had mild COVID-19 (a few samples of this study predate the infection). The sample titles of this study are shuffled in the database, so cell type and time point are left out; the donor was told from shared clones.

The CDR3 is CASSEVGLAADTQYF. In DNA form, the CDR3 reads TGTGCCAGCAGTGAAGTGGGACTAGCTGCAGATACGCAGTATTTT. This chain uses TRBV2 with TRBJ2-3; 9 nucleotides align to TRBD2. This CDR3 is 15 amino acids long. CDR1 is SNHLY, CDR2 FYNNEI, per germline. V lost 1 base to trimming and J lost 4 bases; unmatched junction nucleotides: 3.

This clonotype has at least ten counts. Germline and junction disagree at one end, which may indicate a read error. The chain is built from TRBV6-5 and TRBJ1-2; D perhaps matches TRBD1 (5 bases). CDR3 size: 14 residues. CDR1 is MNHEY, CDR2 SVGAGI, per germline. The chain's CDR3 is CASSYSRGNDGYTF. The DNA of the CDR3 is TGTGCCAGCAGTTACTCGAGGGGTAACGATGGCTACACCTTC.

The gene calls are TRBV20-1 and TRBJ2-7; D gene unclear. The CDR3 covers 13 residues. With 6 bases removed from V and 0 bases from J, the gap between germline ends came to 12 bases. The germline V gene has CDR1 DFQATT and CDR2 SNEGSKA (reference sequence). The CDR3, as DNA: TGCAGTGCGTTAGCACCTAGCTCCTACGAGCAGTACTTC. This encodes CSALAPSSYEQYF.

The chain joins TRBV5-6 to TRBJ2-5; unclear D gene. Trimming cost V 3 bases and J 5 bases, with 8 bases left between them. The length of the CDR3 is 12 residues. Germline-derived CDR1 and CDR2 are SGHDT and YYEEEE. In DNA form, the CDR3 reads TGTGCCAGCAGCTCACATTGGGAGACCCAGTACTTC. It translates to CASSSHWETQYF.

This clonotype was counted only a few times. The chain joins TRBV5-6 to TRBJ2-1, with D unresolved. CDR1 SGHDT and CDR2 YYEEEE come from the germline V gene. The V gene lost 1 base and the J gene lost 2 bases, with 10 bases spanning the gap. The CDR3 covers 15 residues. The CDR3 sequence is CASSLIVLTYNEQFF. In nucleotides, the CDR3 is TGTGCCAGCAGCTTGATAGTCTTAACCTACAATGAGCAGTTCTTC.

CDR3: CASSQVPTGGLTEAFF. The CDR3 nucleotides read TGTGCCAGCAGCCAAGTCCCGACAGGGGGCTTGACTGAAGCTTTCTTT. The chain carries TRBV3-1 and TRBJ1-1, with TRBD1 matching over 10 bases. The CDR3 runs to 16 residues. V dropped 1 base and J dropped 5; count of bases not matched to a gene: 7. Germline assignment: CDR1 LGHDT and CDR2 YNNKEL (reference sequence). Full variable domain (outside the CDR3, taken from reference TRBV3-1 and TRBJ1-1): DTAVSQTPKYLVTQMGNDKSIKCEQNLGHDTMYWYKQDSKKFLKIMFSYNNKELIINETVPNRFSPKSPDKAHLNLHINSLELGDSAVYFCASSQVPTGGLTEAFFGQGTRLTVV.

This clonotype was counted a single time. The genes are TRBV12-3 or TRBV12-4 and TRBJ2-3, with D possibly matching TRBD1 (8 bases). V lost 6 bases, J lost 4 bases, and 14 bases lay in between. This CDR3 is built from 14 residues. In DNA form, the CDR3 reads TGTGCCAGCAGAACAGGGGGGGGAGCAGATACGCAGTATTTT. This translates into CASRTGGGADTQYF.

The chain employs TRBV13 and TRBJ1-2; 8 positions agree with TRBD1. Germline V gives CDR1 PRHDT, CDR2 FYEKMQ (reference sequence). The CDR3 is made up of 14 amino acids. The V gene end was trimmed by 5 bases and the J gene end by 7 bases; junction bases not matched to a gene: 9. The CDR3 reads CASSPRTGTGGYTF. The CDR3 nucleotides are TGTGCCAGCAGCCCAAGGACAGGGACTGGTGGCTACACCTTC. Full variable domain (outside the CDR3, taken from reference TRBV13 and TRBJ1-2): AAGVIQSPRHLIKEKRETATLKCYPIPRHDTVYWYQQGPGQDPQFLISFYEKMQSDKGSIPDRFSAQQFSDYHSELNMSSLELGDSALYFCASSPRTGTGGYTFGSGTRLTVV.

The CDR3 loop reads CASSLRTGGFSEAFF. DNA for the CDR3: TGTGCCAGCAGTCTAAGGACAGGGGGTTTTTCTGAAGCTTTCTTT. The chain uses TRBV12-3 or TRBV12-4 and TRBJ1-1; 10 bases match TRBD1. Trimming removed 5 bases from V and 6 bases from J; junction bases left unmatched: 9. The CDR3 runs to 15 residues.

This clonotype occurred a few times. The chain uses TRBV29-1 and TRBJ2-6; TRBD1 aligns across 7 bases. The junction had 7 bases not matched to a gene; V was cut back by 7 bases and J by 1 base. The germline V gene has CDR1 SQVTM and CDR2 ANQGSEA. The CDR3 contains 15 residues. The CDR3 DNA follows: TGCAGCGCGAAGACAGGGCCATCTGGGGCCAACGTCCTGACTTTC. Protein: CSAKTGPSGANVLTF. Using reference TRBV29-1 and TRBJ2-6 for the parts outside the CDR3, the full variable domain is SAVISQKPSRDICQRGTSLTIQCQVDSQVTMMFWYRQQPGQSLTLIATANQGSEATYESGFVIDKFPISRPNLTFSTLTVSNMSPEDSSIYLCSAKTGPSGANVLTFGAGSRLTVL.

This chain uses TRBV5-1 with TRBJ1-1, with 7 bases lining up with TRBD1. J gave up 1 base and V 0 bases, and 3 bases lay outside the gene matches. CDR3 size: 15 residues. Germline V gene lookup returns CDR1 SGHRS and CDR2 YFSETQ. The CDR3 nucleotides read TGCGCCAGCAGCTTGGTATACAGGGGGAACACTGAAGCTTTCTTT. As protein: CASSLVYRGNTEAFF.

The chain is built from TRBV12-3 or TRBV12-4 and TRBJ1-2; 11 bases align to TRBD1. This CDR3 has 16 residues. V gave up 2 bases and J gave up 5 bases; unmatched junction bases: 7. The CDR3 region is CASSLNPGTGGYGYTF. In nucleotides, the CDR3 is TGTGCCAGCAGTTTAAACCCGGGGACAGGGGGATATGGCTACACCTTC.

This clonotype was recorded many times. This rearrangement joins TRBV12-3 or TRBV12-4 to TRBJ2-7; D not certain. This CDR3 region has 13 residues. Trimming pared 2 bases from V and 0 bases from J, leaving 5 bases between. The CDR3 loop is CASSLPSSYEQYF. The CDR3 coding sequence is TGTGCCAGCAGTTTACCGAGCTCCTACGAGCAGTACTTC.

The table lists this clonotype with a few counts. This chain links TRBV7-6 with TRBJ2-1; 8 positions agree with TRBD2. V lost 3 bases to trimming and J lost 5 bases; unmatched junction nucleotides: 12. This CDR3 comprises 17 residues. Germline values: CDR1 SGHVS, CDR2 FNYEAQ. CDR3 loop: CASSFLPVFSGDNEQFF. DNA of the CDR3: TGTGCCAGCAGCTTCCTTCCCGTCTTTAGCGGGGACAATGAGCAGTTCTTC.

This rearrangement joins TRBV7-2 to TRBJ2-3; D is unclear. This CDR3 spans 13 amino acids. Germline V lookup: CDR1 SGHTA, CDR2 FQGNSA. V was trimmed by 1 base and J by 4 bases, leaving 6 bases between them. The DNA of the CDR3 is TGTGCCAGCAGCTTAGATGTTTCAGATACGCAGTATTTT. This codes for CASSLDVSDTQYF.

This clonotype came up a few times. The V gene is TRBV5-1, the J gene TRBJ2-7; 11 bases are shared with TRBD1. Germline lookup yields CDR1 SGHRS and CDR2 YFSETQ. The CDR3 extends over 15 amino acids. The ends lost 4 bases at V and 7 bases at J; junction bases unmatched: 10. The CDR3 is CASSPSGQGAEEQYF. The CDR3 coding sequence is TGCGCCAGCAGCCCCTCAGGACAGGGGGCGGAGGAGCAGTACTTC.

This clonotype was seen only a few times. DNA of the CDR3: TGCAGCGGGGGAGGCGTATCAGGAGAGACCCAGTACTTC. The encoded protein is CSGGGVSGETQYF. V and J are TRBV29-1 and TRBJ2-5, with a tentative D call TRBD2 (6 bases). The CDR3 extends over 13 amino acids. The germline V gene encodes CDR1 SQVTM and CDR2 ANQGSEA. V gave up 7 bases and J gave up 4 bases, with 16 bases separating them.

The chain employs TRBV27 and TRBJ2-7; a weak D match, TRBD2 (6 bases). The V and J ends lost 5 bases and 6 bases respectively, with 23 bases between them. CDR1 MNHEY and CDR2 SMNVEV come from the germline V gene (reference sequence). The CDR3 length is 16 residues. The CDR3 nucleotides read TGTGCCAGCAGTGTCCTTCCGGGACTTTCATGGAGCGAGCAGTACTTC. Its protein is CASSVLPGLSWSEQYF.

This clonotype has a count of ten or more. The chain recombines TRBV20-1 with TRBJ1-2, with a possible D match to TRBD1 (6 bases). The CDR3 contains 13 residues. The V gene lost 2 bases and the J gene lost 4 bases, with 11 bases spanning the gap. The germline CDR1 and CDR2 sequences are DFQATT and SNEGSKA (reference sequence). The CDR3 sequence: CSARYRVLYGYTF. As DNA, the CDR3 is TGCAGTGCTAGATACAGGGTGCTCTATGGCTACACCTTC.

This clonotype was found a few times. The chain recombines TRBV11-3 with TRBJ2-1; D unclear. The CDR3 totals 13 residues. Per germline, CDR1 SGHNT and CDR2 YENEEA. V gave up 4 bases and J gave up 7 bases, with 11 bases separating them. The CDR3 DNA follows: TGTGCCAGCAGCTCAATGGTAGGGAATGAGCAGTTCTTC. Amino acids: CASSSMVGNEQFF.

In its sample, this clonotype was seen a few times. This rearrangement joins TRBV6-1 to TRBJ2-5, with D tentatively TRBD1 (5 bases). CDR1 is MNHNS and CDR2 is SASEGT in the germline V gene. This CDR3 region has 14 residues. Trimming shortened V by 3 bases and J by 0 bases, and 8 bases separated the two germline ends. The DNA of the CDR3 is TGTGCCAGCAGTGAGGCAGGGTACCAAGAGACCCAGTACTTC. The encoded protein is CASSEAGYQETQYF.

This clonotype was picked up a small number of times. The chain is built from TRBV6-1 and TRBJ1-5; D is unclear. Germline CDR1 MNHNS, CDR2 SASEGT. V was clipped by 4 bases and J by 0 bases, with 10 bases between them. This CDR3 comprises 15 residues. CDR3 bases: TGTGCCAGCAGTGCTTCGGCCTATAGCAATCAGCCCCAGCATTTT. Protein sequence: CASSASAYSNQPQHF.

In nucleotides, the CDR3 is TGTGCCAGCAGTCGACAGGGCGATTCACCCCTCCACTTT. Its translation: CASSRQGDSPLHF. The V call is TRBV6-5, the J call TRBJ1-6, with 7 bases matching TRBD1. In germline, CDR1 is MNHEY, CDR2 SVGAGI. The CDR3 covers 13 residues. J lost 8 bases, V lost 5 bases, and 3 bases had no gene match.

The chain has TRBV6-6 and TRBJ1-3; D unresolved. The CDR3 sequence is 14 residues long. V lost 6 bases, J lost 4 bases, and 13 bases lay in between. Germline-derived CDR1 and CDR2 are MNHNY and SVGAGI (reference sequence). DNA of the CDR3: TGTGCCAGCAGCTCCCATATCTCCGGAAACACCATATATTTT. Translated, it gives CASSSHISGNTIYF.

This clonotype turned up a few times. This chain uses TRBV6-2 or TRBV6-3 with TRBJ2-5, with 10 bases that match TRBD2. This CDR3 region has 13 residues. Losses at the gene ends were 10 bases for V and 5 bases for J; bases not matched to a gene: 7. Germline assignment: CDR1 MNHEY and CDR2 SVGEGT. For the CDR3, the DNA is TGTGCCACCGTGGGACTAGCGCGGGAGACCCAGTACTTC. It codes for CATVGLARETQYF.

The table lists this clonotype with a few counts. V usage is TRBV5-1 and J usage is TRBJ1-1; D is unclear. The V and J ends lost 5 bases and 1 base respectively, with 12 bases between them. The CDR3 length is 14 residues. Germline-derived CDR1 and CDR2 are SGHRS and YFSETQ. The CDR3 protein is CASSLQRTNTEAFF. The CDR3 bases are TGCGCCAGCAGTCTTCAACGGACGAACACTGAAGCTTTCTTT.

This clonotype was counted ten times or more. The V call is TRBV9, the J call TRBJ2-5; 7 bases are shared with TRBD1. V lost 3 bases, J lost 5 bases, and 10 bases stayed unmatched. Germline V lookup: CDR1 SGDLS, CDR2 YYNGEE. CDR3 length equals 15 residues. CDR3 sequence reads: CASSALLTGYETQYF. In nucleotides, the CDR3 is TGTGCCAGCAGCGCCCTCCTGACAGGGTACGAGACCCAGTACTTC.

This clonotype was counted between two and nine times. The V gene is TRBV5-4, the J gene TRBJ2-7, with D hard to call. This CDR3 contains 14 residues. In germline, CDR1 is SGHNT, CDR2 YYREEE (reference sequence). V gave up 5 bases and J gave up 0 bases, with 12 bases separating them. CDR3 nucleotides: TGTGCCAGCAGGGAGAGACCAGACTCCTACGAGCAGTACGTC. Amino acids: CASRERPDSYEQYV.